A single sample gave rise to the 25 T cell receptor beta chains below, sequenced in a study of CD8+CD57+ T cells in acquired aplastic anemia. CDR3 and TCR beta VDJ profiling relied on genomic DNA as the template. TCRdb passed the reads through MiXCR, listing each CDR3 protein once. The sample shows about 180,000 distinct CDR3 sequences, roughly half of them seen only once. The specimen was sorted CD4+, CD8+, or CD8+CD57+ T cells (not recorded which) from PBMCs. The receptors originated from a human donor in good health.

The V gene is TRBV7-9, the J gene TRBJ2-2; D gene ambiguous. The V gene lost 2 bases and the J gene lost 11 bases, with 9 bases spanning the gap. The CDR3 length is 12 residues. The germline CDR1 and CDR2 sequences are SEHNR and FQNEAQ (reference sequence). CDR3 nucleotide sequence: TGTGCCAGCAGCTTATCTACAGCCGAGCTGTTTTTT. Amino acid sequence: CASSLSTAELFF.

This clonotype appeared once. A much larger clone lies a single base off, so this may be a read error. V gene TRBV12-2 combines with J gene TRBJ1-1. TRBV12-2 is termed a pseudogene. The CDR3 covers 14 residues. Here the CDR3 reads CASRSIKTSAEAFF. For the CDR3, the DNA is TGTGCAAGTCGCTCCATTAAGACTAGCGCTGAAGCTTTCTTT.

A remark on this clonotype: This may come from a read error, since a much larger clone is one base off. The J gene is TRBJ1-1, the V gene TRBV7-9, with no clear D. V was cut by 0 bases and J by 6 bases, with 5 bases left in between. From germline, CDR1 is SEHNR and CDR2 FQNEAQ (reference sequence). The CDR3 has 12 residues. The CDR3 loop is CASSLAGPEAFF. CDR3 bases: TGTGCCAGCAGCTTAGCAGGTCCTGAAGCTTTCTTT.

Ten or more counts support this clonotype. V and J are TRBV6-6 and TRBJ1-2; 8 bases are a match to TRBD1. CDR1 MNHNY and CDR2 SVGAGI come from the germline V gene (reference sequence). V lost 2 bases to trimming and J lost 7 bases; unmatched junction nucleotides: 9. The CDR3 length is 15 residues. Here the CDR3 reads CASSYHKQGVGGYTF. DNA for the CDR3: TGTGCCAGCAGTTACCATAAACAGGGGGTCGGTGGCTACACCTTC.

This chain joins TRBV7-8 and TRBJ2-3; 11 bases are shared with TRBD1. Germline-derived CDR1 and CDR2 are SGHVS and FQNEAQ. The CDR3 is made up of 14 amino acids. The CDR3: CHSVGQGASDTQYF. CDR3 DNA sequence: TGTCACAGTGTCGGACAGGGGGCTTCAGATACGCAGTATTTT.

The rearrangement uses TRBV10-3 and TRBJ1-1; TRBD1 agrees at 7 bases. Germline V gene data show CDR1 as ENHRY and CDR2 as SYGVKD. The CDR3 loop spans 15 amino acids. The V segment lost 2 bases and the J segment 4 bases; nucleotides outside the gene matches: 7. For the CDR3, the DNA is TGTGCCATCAGTGAGCTAGACAGGGTGGGCACTGAAGCTTTCTTT. This translates into CAISELDRVGTEAFF.

This clonotype has just one count. This chain connects TRBV6-1 to TRBJ1-2; D call uncertain. The germline V gene encodes CDR1 MNHNS and CDR2 SASEGT. The CDR3 length is 10 residues. Deletions cut 2 bases from V and 5 bases from J, with 0 bases between. In DNA form, the CDR3 reads TGTGCCAGCAGTGAATATGGCTACACCTTC. Its translation is CASSEYGYTF.

Turning to this clonotype: A much larger clone sits a single nucleotide away, making a read error possible. The chain is built from TRBV4-1 and TRBJ2-7; 8 bases align to TRBD1. Germline CDR1 is MGHRA and CDR2 is YSYEKL. After removal of 4 bases from V and 2 bases from J, the junction contained 7 bases not matched to a gene. This CDR3 is 15 amino acids long. CDR3 amino acids: CASSRGRTGTYEQYF. The CDR3, as DNA: TGCGCCAGCAGCCGTGGTCGGACAGGGACCTACGAGCAGTACTTC.

The rearrangement uses TRBV11-2 and TRBJ2-1; D is possibly TRBD1 (5 bases). Germline V gene sequence: CDR1 SGHAT, CDR2 FQNNGV. This CDR3 is 14 amino acids long. Between the trimmed V and J ends, which lost 2 bases and 5 bases, there was a span of 10 bases. The CDR3 DNA follows: TGTGCCAGCAGCTTACGGCAGGGTAACAATGAGCAGTTCTTC. It translates to CASSLRQGNNEQFF.

To note about this clonotype: Being one base from a much bigger clone, this may be a read error. The rearrangement joins TRBV5-1 to TRBJ2-3, with D possibly matching TRBD2 (5 bases). This CDR3 is 15 amino acids long. From germline, CDR1 is SGHRS and CDR2 YFSETQ. The CDR3 sequence: CASSLVSGSTDMQYF. The DNA of the CDR3 is TGCGCCAGCAGCTTGGTGTCGGGATCCACAGATATGCAGTATTTT.

The CDR3 DNA reads as TGTGCCAGTAGTTTTAGGGATACCGGGGAGCTGTTTTTT. Encoded protein: CASSFRDTGELFF. The chain couples TRBV19 to TRBJ2-2; no firm D call. Germline assignment: CDR1 LNHDA and CDR2 SQIVND (reference sequence). V was clipped by 5 bases and J by 5 bases, with 9 bases between them. CDR3 size: 13 residues. Full variable domain (outside the CDR3, taken from reference TRBV19 and TRBJ2-2): DGGITQSPKYLFRKEGQNVTLSCEQNLNHDAMYWYRQDPGQGLRLIYYSQIVNDFQKGDIAEGYSVSREKKESFPLTVTSAQKNPTAFYLCASSFRDTGELFFGEGSRLTVL.

The rearrangement uses TRBV19 and TRBJ2-7; no clear D. V was trimmed by 6 bases and J by 6 bases, leaving 12 bases between them. The length of the CDR3 is 12 residues. The germline CDR1 and CDR2 sequences are LNHDA and SQIVND (reference sequence). Written as DNA, the CDR3 is TGTGCCAGTAGCAAGGCGGTCGGCGAGCAGTACTTC. This gives the protein CASSKAVGEQYF.

This clonotype was seen many times. The chain is built from TRBV2 and TRBJ1-4; tentatively, D is TRBD1 (6 bases). The CDR3 extends over 15 amino acids. Germline CDR1 SNHLY, CDR2 FYNNEI. The V gene lost 4 bases and the J gene lost 4 bases, with 13 bases spanning the gap. CDR3 sequence (DNA): TGTGCCAGCAGTGCACAGGGAACTCATAATGAAAAACTGTTTTTT. It yields the protein CASSAQGTHNEKLFF. Looking up the rest from reference TRBV2 and TRBJ1-4 gives the full variable domain: EPEVTQTPSHQVTQMGQEVILRCVPISNHLYFYWYRQILGQKVEFLVSFYNNEISEKSEIFDDQFSVERPDGSNFTLKIRSTKLEDSAMYFCASSAQGTHNEKLFFGSGTQLSVL.

The chain is built from TRBV20-1 and TRBJ2-7; D possibly corresponds to TRBD2 (6 bases). The CDR3 has 17 residues. Looked up from germline, CDR1 is DFQATT and CDR2 is SNEGSKA (reference sequence). Trimming shortened V by 2 bases and J by 5 bases, and 25 bases separated the two germline ends. CDR3 bases: TGCAGTGCTAGACCCATCCGGGGCCCTGCGGGATCTGACGAGCAGTACTTC. Translation gives CSARPIRGPAGSDEQYF.

The V gene is TRBV29-1, the J gene TRBJ2-1; 14 positions match TRBD2. Germline assignment: CDR1 SQVTM and CDR2 ANQGSEA. This CDR3 region has 15 residues. V shed 4 bases and J 12 bases; nucleotides not matched to a gene: 11. CDR3 nucleotides: TGCAGCGTTGTGACTAGCGGGAGGGTGGTAGATACGCAGTTCTTC. This sequence encodes CSVVTSGRVVDTQFF.

This clonotype was detected many times. The chain carries TRBV2 and TRBJ2-5, with D possibly TRBD2 on 6 matching bases. Germline V gene data show CDR1 as SNHLY and CDR2 as FYNNEI. Trimming cost V 6 bases and J 5 bases, with 16 bases left between them. This CDR3 comprises 14 residues. DNA for the CDR3: TGTGCCAGCAGACTGCGGGGTGGGTGGGAGACCCAGTACTTC. The encoded protein is CASRLRGGWETQYF.

This clonotype has at least ten counts. The chain is built from TRBV19 and TRBJ1-5, with 7 bases matching TRBD1. The J segment lost 0 bases and the V segment lost 5 bases, leaving 7 bases of the junction unmatched. The germline V gene encodes CDR1 LNHDA and CDR2 SQIVND (reference sequence). CDR3 length equals 16 residues. In nucleotides, the CDR3 is TGTGCCAGTAGTTTATACGGGACAGTTAGCAATCAGCCCCAGCATTTT. Protein product: CASSLYGTVSNQPQHF.

In regard to this clonotype: The germline gene is not matched at one end of the junction; a read error may be the cause. V and J are TRBV10-3 and TRBJ1-5; a weak D match, TRBD1 (5 bases). Germline V gene sequence: CDR1 ENHRY, CDR2 SYGVKD. This CDR3 is built from 15 residues. CDR3 region: CATSDQGGSNQPQHF. The CDR3 bases are TGTGCCACCAGTGACCAGGGCGGGAGCAATCAGCCCCAGCATTTT.

A remark on this clonotype: A read error may explain this, as a much larger clone is one base away. Here the CDR3 DNA reads TGTGCCAGCAGTTTAGGGCAGGGGAGCGCTAGTCCCACGGTAGATGCGCAGTATTTT. This translates into CASSLGQGSASPTVDAQYF. This chain links TRBV12-3 or TRBV12-4 with TRBJ2-3; perhaps TRBD1 as D (6 bases). This CDR3 comprises 19 residues.

This clonotype was observed at least ten times. This chain joins TRBV12-3 or TRBV12-4 and TRBJ2-5, with 9 bases fitting TRBD2. The CDR3 extends over 15 amino acids. V shed 5 bases, J shed 4 bases, and the junction held 8 bases outside the gene matches. The DNA of the CDR3 is TGTGCCAGCAGTCCTAGTGTACTAGCGGGAGAGACCCAGTACTTC. As protein: CASSPSVLAGETQYF.

Notes on this clonotype: This may be a read error: a much more frequent sequence differs by one nucleotide. The chain is built from TRBV5-1 and TRBJ2-5; possible D gene TRBD1, 6 bases. The CDR3 covers 16 residues. Trimming shortened V by 7 bases and J by 1 base, and 20 bases separated the two germline ends. From germline, CDR1 is SGHRS and CDR2 YFSETQ. This CDR3 reads CASGVESGRGQETQYF. The CDR3 region has the DNA TGCGCCAGCGGCGTGGAAAGTGGCAGGGGCCAAGAGACCCAGTACTTC.

The genes are TRBV12-3 or TRBV12-4 and TRBJ2-7, with 7 bases that match TRBD2. This CDR3 has 15 amino acids. The trim removed 6 bases at V and 5 bases at J, leaving 13 bases unmatched. The chain's CDR3 is CASSPRSSGGNEQYF. The CDR3, as DNA: TGTGCCAGCAGCCCCCGTTCTAGCGGCGGAAACGAGCAGTACTTC.

This clonotype was counted only a few times. The V call is TRBV27, the J call TRBJ2-3, with TRBD2 matching over 7 bases. Germline V gene sequence: CDR1 MNHEY, CDR2 SMNVEV (reference sequence). V gave up 8 bases and J gave up 2 bases; unmatched junction bases: 7. CDR3 length: 14 residues. CDR3 sequence: CASSPGLNTDTQYF. CDR3 coding DNA: TGTGCCAGCTCCCCGGGACTAAACACAGATACGCAGTATTTT.

The chain is built from TRBV29-1 and TRBJ2-2; 8 bases agree with TRBD2. Germline V gives CDR1 SQVTM, CDR2 ANQGSEA. The length of the CDR3 is 11 residues. Trimming cost V 7 bases and J 6 bases; bases outside gene matches: 1. The CDR3 here is CSAGGAGELFF. CDR3 nucleotide sequence: TGCAGCGCGGGGGGGGCCGGGGAGCTGTTTTTT.

In its sample, this clonotype was seen many times. The chain combines TRBV5-5 with TRBJ1-4; D ambiguous. The CDR3 contains 14 residues. The V gene lost 1 base and the J gene lost 3 bases, with 7 bases spanning the gap. CDR1 and CDR2 (germline): SGHKS, YYEKEE (reference sequence). The CDR3 sequence is CASSLRVANEKLFF. The CDR3 coding sequence is TGTGCCAGCAGCTTGCGGGTGGCTAATGAAAAACTGTTTTTT.